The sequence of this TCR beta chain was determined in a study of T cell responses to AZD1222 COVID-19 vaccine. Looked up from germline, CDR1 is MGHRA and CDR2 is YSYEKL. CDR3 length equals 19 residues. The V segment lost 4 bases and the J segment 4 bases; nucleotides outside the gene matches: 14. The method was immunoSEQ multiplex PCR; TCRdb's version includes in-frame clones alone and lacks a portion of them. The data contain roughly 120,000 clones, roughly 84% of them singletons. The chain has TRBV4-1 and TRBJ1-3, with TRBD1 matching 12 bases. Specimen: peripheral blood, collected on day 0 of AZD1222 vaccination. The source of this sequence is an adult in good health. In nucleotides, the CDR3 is TGCGCCAGCAGCCTGCCGGGACAGGGGGCTAAGTCGAAAGGAAACACCATATATTTT. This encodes CASSLPGQGAKSKGNTIYF.